This T cell receptor beta chain comes out of a study of T cell responses to AZD1222 COVID-19 vaccine. TCRdb's table, derived via immunoSEQ multiplex PCR, lists solely in-frame clones and lacks some. The table includes about 140,000 clones, 92% detected once. This material consisted of peripheral blood, taken on day 0 of AZD1222 vaccination. This TCR derives from an adult in good health.

CDR3 amino acids: CASSLTRDSYSNQPQHF. The DNA for the CDR3 is TGTGCCAGCAGTCTCACTCGGGACAGCTATAGCAATCAGCCCCAGCATTTT. The chain uses TRBV27 and TRBJ1-5; 7 bases line up with TRBD1. CDR3 length: 17 amino acids. The germline V gene encodes CDR1 MNHEY and CDR2 SMNVEV (reference sequence). Trimming at V came to 5 bases and at J to 0 bases, leaving 10 bases not matched to a gene.